The 10 T cell receptor beta chains below all came from one sample that was sequenced in a study of blood T cell repertoires in COVID-19. Sequenced by immunoSEQ multiplex PCR; TCRdb stores in-frame clones only, minus some. The table shows fewer than 250,000 clones, with approximately 88% occurring only once. Material for sequencing was PBMCs or T cells enriched from blood (not recorded which). These receptors were obtained from a woman aged 25 to 39 with acute COVID-19.

The CDR3 coding sequence is TGTGCCAGCAGCTTCGGACAGGCGGGTTCACCCCTCCACTTT. Residues: CASSFGQAGSPLHF. This chain uses TRBV7-9 with TRBJ1-6, with 7 bases identical to TRBD1. Germline trimming cut 3 bases from V and 9 bases from J; bases unmatched to any gene: 5. Per germline, CDR1 SEHNR and CDR2 FQNEAQ (reference sequence). There are 14 residues in the CDR3.

The J gene is TRBJ1-2, the V gene TRBV5-6; TRBD1 agrees at 11 bases. Germline CDR1 reads SGHDT; CDR2 reads YYEEEE. Trimming removed 4 bases from V and 7 bases from J; junction bases left unmatched: 3. This CDR3 has 13 amino acids. The CDR3 DNA sequence: TGTGCCAGCAGCCTGGACAGGGGGCTTGGCTACACCTTC. Amino acids: CASSLDRGLGYTF.

This clone was detected a few times. This chain links TRBV2 with TRBJ1-5; D not certain. The germline V and J ends were trimmed by 5 bases and 12 bases, with 11 bases remaining between them. Per the germline V gene, CDR1 is SNHLY and CDR2 is FYNNEI. The CDR3 sequence is 11 residues long. CDR3 loop: CASSSGLSQHF. CDR3 DNA: TGTGCCAGCAGTTCCGGACTGAGCCAGCATTTT.

The V and J genes are TRBV7-8 and TRBJ2-7, with 9 positions matching TRBD2. The junction had 6 bases not matched to a gene; V was cut back by 4 bases and J by 2 bases. This CDR3 comprises 15 residues. CDR1 and CDR2 from the germline V gene are SGHVS and FQNEAQ. The CDR3 DNA reads as TGTGCCAGCAGCTCTAGCGGGACCCTGACCTACGAGCAGTACTTC. As protein: CASSSSGTLTYEQYF.

This sequence joins TRBV11-3 and TRBJ2-2; D unclear. Germline V lookup: CDR1 SGHNT, CDR2 YENEEA. The CDR3 has 12 amino acids. Trimming removed 4 bases at V and 7 bases at J, with 7 bases between. The CDR3 loop is CASSSDFGELFF. The CDR3, as DNA: TGTGCCAGCAGCTCTGACTTCGGGGAGCTGTTTTTT.

The rearrangement links TRBV5-5 to TRBJ2-5; 7 positions match TRBD2. The V gene end was trimmed by 4 bases and the J gene end by 1 base; junction bases not matched to a gene: 4. Germline CDR1 SGHKS, CDR2 YYEKEE (reference sequence). The CDR3 is 14 amino acids. CDR3 DNA sequence: TGTGCCAGCAGCCCGTGGGGGGGCCAAGAGACCCAGTACTTC. The encoded protein is CASSPWGGQETQYF.

The V and J genes are TRBV7-9 and TRBJ1-2; no reliable D call. The CDR3 runs to 15 residues. From germline, CDR1 is SEHNR and CDR2 FQNEAQ (reference sequence). With 1 base removed from V and 3 bases from J, the gap between germline ends came to 12 bases. For the CDR3, the DNA is TGTGCCAGCAGCTTAGGTTCTGAGAATCACTATGGCTACACCTTC. It yields the protein CASSLGSENHYGYTF.

The chain joins TRBV28 to TRBJ1-2; D perhaps matches TRBD1 (6 bases). V was cut by 8 bases and J by 2 bases, with 18 bases left in between. There are 15 residues in the CDR3. The germline gives CDR1 MDHEN, CDR2 SYDVKM. The CDR3, as DNA: TGTGCCAGCTCTCAGGGGTATTTAGCCAACTATGGCTACACCTTC. It translates to CASSQGYLANYGYTF.

This clone is labeled as medium-sized. The chain links TRBV6-2 or TRBV6-3 to TRBJ1-2; D is perhaps TRBD1 (5 bases). V gave up 5 bases and J gave up 0 bases, with 7 bases separating them. The CDR3 is 13 amino acids. Germline assignment: CDR1 MNHEY and CDR2 SVGEGT. The CDR3 nucleotides are TGTGCCAGCAGTGACAGCTCTAACTATGGCTACACCTTC. Translation gives CASSDSSNYGYTF.

This chain links TRBV10-3 with TRBJ1-1, with 8 bases lining up with TRBD1. V trimming: 2 bases; J trimming: 5 bases; junction bases outside the gene matches: 4. This CDR3 comprises 14 residues. The germline V gene encodes CDR1 ENHRY and CDR2 SYGVKD. The CDR3 loop is CAISEPRTGTEAFF. CDR3 coding DNA: TGTGCCATCAGTGAGCCCCGGACAGGGACTGAAGCTTTCTTT.